A single TCR beta chain is shown here with its context. The sample belongs to a study of blood T cell repertoires in COVID-19. Study at large: In each case, the material was cDNA or gDNA derived from T cells, B-cell-depleted T cells, or PBMCs.

As handled by the study authors: Estimates of nucleated cell counts were drawn from the amplification of reference gene primers. Assay: immunoSEQ multiplex PCR; the TCRdb copy retains only in-frame clones and omits some. The DNA was the basis for D and trimming; V, J and clone size are from that table. In the table there are 100,000 to 120,000 clones, 82% of which are singletons. The germline CDR1 and CDR2 sequences are KGHDR and SFDVKD. The ends were cut back, 3 bases at V and 4 bases at J, with 11 bases in the middle. CDR3 length: 14 amino acids. This clonotype was obtained from a woman between 55 and 75 years old with acute or convalescent COVID-19. Sequenced: peripheral blood. The chain carries TRBV24-1 and TRBJ1-2, with D perhaps matching TRBD1 (6 bases). The DNA for the CDR3 is TGTGCCACCAGTGATCCCCGGACAGCCTATGGCTACACCTTC. Protein: CATSDPRTAYGYTF.